These 14 T cell receptor beta chains were sequenced from one sample in a study of CD8 T cells in Susac syndrome. Random hexamers were used to reverse transcribe an amount of about 0.45 to 1 ug RNA. TCRdb re-called the immunoSEQ multiplex PCR reads through MiXCR, storing one row per CDR3 protein. The sample has 85,000 to 90,000 distinct CDR3 sequences; approximately 95% are singletons. The source material was CD8+ T cells from PBMCs. These receptors were obtained from a human donor in good health.

The chain couples TRBV7-8 to TRBJ1-2; the match to TRBD1 covers 7 bases. CDR3 length equals 16 residues. CDR1 is SGHVS, CDR2 FQNEAQ, per germline. Trimming removed 4 bases from V and 0 bases from J; junction bases left unmatched: 8. CDR3 sequence: CASSWEGQDPNYGYTF. CDR3 nucleotide sequence: TGTGCCAGCAGCTGGGAAGGACAGGATCCTAACTATGGCTACACCTTC.

This clonotype was recorded only once. The chain uses TRBV19 and TRBJ1-5; D unresolved. The length of the CDR3 is 12 residues. With 3 bases removed from V and 4 bases from J, the gap between germline ends came to 4 bases. Germline CDR1 LNHDA, CDR2 SQIVND (reference sequence). The CDR3 loop reads CASSIANQPQHF. For the CDR3, the DNA is TGTGCCAGTAGTATTGCAAATCAGCCCCAGCATTTT.

This clonotype was seen a single time. The rearrangement links TRBV2 to TRBJ2-7, with D hard to call. Germline V gene lookup returns CDR1 SNHLY and CDR2 FYNNEI. Trimming took off 3 bases at V and 0 bases at J, with 12 bases between the two ends. The CDR3 totals 15 residues. CDR3 nucleotide sequence: TGTGCCAGCAGTGACGGCAGCGAGTTCTCCTACGAGCAGTACTTC. Encoded protein: CASSDGSEFSYEQYF.

This clonotype has more than one count but fewer than ten. This CDR3 reads CASSPEPDPTSYGYTF. The CDR3 DNA reads TGTGCCAGCTCACCCGAGCCGGATCCGACTAGCTATGGCTACACCTTC. The rearrangement uses TRBV18 and TRBJ1-2; D gene unclear. The germline V gene encodes CDR1 KGHSH and CDR2 LQKENI. Trimming pared 3 bases from V and 4 bases from J, leaving 18 bases between. This CDR3 has 16 residues.

The V gene is TRBV7-2, the J gene TRBJ2-1; TRBD2 agrees at 7 bases. V trimming: 3 bases; J trimming: 0 bases; junction bases outside the gene matches: 2. The CDR3 sequence is 15 residues long. Germline V gene sequence: CDR1 SGHTA, CDR2 FQGNSA. The CDR3 nucleotides are TGTGCCAGCAGCTTGACGGGGGGCTCCTACAATGAGCAGTTCTTC. Translation gives CASSLTGGSYNEQFF.

The V gene is TRBV13, the J gene TRBJ2-2; maybe TRBD2 (6 bases). The V end lost 6 bases, the J end lost 0 bases, and 11 bases lay between the germline ends. CDR3 length equals 15 residues. The V gene's germline CDR1 is PRHDT and CDR2 FYEKMQ (reference sequence). CDR3 region: CASSRGGTNTGELFF. The CDR3 DNA sequence: TGTGCCAGCAGTAGAGGAGGGACGAACACCGGGGAGCTGTTTTTT.

V is TRBV6-1 and J is TRBJ2-7; D unresolved. V dropped 2 bases and J dropped 3 bases, with 11 bases sitting between them. Germline CDR1 and CDR2: MNHNS and SASEGT. The CDR3 totals 14 residues. CDR3 amino acids: CASSEWGESYEQYF. Written as DNA, the CDR3 is TGTGCCAGCAGTGAATGGGGTGAGAGCTACGAGCAGTACTTC.

The chain uses TRBV12-3 or TRBV12-4 and TRBJ2-1, with D tentatively TRBD2 (5 bases). V was trimmed by 7 bases and J by 1 base, leaving 11 bases between them. This CDR3 is 14 amino acids long. As DNA, the CDR3 is TGTGCCAGCACCCTTACTAGTTCCTACAATGAGCAGTTCTTC. Translation gives CASTLTSSYNEQFF.

The chain has TRBV6-5 and TRBJ1-6; D is undetermined. The length of the CDR3 is 15 residues. Germline CDR1 and CDR2: MNHEY and SVGAGI. V lost 7 bases and J 6 bases, leaving 16 bases between the germline ends. CDR3 in DNA: TGTGCCAGCACAAGACCCGGTTTGGTTAATTCACCCCTCCACTTT. It yields the protein CASTRPGLVNSPLHF.

The chain links TRBV7-3 to TRBJ1-2; the match to TRBD1 covers 8 bases. J was trimmed by 7 bases and V by 4 bases; bases with no gene match: 8. Germline lookup yields CDR1 SGHTA and CDR2 FQGTGA. CDR3 length equals 14 residues. The CDR3 DNA sequence: TGTGCCAGCAGCTCCACCGGGACAGGAATTGGCTACACCTTC. This gives the protein CASSSTGTGIGYTF.

This clonotype was observed once. The genes are TRBV4-1 and TRBJ2-2, with D perhaps matching TRBD1 or TRBD2 (5 bases each). Germline values: CDR1 MGHRA, CDR2 YSYEKL. There are 15 residues in the CDR3. Between the trimmed V and J ends, which lost 1 base and 7 bases, there was a span of 13 bases. This chain's CDR3 is CASSQVRGAGGELFF. The CDR3, as DNA: TGCGCCAGCAGCCAAGTGCGAGGGGCCGGCGGGGAGCTGTTTTTT.

The chain combines TRBV6-1 with TRBJ1-1; D uncertain. This CDR3 contains 10 residues. The germline CDR1 and CDR2 sequences are MNHNS and SASEGT. V was shortened by 11 bases and J by 2 bases, with 6 bases between the two germline ends. For the CDR3, the DNA is TGTGCCTGGGGAAACACTGAAGCTTTCTTT. This gives the protein CAWGNTEAFF.

The V gene is TRBV12-3 or TRBV12-4, the J gene TRBJ2-3; D unresolved. The CDR3 extends over 13 amino acids. The germline V and J ends were trimmed by 5 bases and 7 bases, with 13 bases remaining between them. The CDR3 loop is CASSPRTWNTQYF. DNA of the CDR3: TGTGCCAGCAGTCCCCGGACCTGGAATACGCAGTATTTT.

J is TRBJ1-2 and V is TRBV5-1; D unresolved. The CDR3 spans 14 residues. CDR1 and CDR2 (germline): SGHRS, YFSETQ. Trimming took 1 base from V and 5 from J, leaving 12 bases between them. The DNA of the CDR3 is TGCGCCAGCAGCTTGTCTGGCAGAGAGTATGGCTACACCTTC. Translating it yields CASSLSGREYGYTF.